The 16 T cell receptor beta chains reported below all come from one sample, sequenced in a study of vaccination and CD4 T cells after COVID-19 (dated 2022 in TCRdb). In light of the paper, this sample's treatment or condition label describes: roughly 10-day PBMC culture with coronavirus spike peptide pools or control peptides (ViraFEST assay). Libraries were made using PCR. The instrument was an Illumina iSeq 100. At the Johns Hopkins FTIC core, DNA from the cultured CD4+ T cells underwent TCR sequencing with the Oncomine TCR Beta short-read assay. TCRdb reprocessed the public reads (quality trimming at Q25 with fastp, clone calling with MiXCR) and kept in-frame beta chains. CDR3 protein sequences are deduplicated, and each keeps its most common genes and DNA. The sample table holds approximately 19,000 distinct CDR3 sequences, of which 78% were seen once. 15% to 20% of the sample is held by the ten biggest clonotypes.

Their target antigens are unknown. Sequencing used CD4+ T cells from blood, cultured in vitro, obtained after SARS-CoV-2 vaccination. The receptors stem from a human donor who received a COVID-19 vaccine.

A few counts support this clonotype. The chain carries TRBV6-1 and TRBJ1-2; 8 bases are a match to TRBD1. V lost 6 bases and J lost 6; bases outside the gene matches: 9. There are 14 residues in the CDR3. Germline V gene lookup returns CDR1 MNHNS and CDR2 SASEGT. As DNA, the CDR3 is TGTGCCAGCAGCCGAAAACAGGGGGGGGATGGCTACACCTTC. Its protein is CASSRKQGGDGYTF.

The rearrangement links TRBV30 to TRBJ1-5, with 8 positions matching TRBD1. The length of the CDR3 is 15 residues. The V segment lost 1 base and the J segment 2 bases; nucleotides outside the gene matches: 4. CDR1 and CDR2 from the germline V gene are GTSNPN and SVGIG (reference sequence). DNA for the CDR3: TGTGCCTGGAGTGGGGGGGGACAGGGCAATCAGCCCCAGCATTTT. This gives the protein CAWSGGGQGNQPQHF.

The chain combines TRBV5-1 with TRBJ2-3; 7 bases are a match to TRBD1. V lost 7 bases to trimming and J lost 1 base; unmatched junction nucleotides: 3. The V gene's germline CDR1 is SGHRS and CDR2 YFSETQ. The CDR3 length is 13 residues. As DNA, the CDR3 is TGCGCCAGCTCCGGACAGGGCACAGATACGCAGTATTTT. Translating gives CASSGQGTDTQYF.

The rearrangement uses TRBV7-9 and TRBJ1-1; D might be TRBD1 (6 bases). The V and J ends lost 9 bases and 1 base respectively, with 21 bases between them. The CDR3 has 16 residues. CDR1 and CDR2 (germline): SEHNR, FQNEAQ (reference sequence). The CDR3 protein is CASQRGIGDWNTEAFF. CDR3 sequence (DNA): TGTGCCAGTCAGAGGGGGATTGGGGACTGGAACACTGAAGCTTTCTTT.

The chain joins TRBV6-1 to TRBJ2-5; a possible D gene is TRBD2 (5 bases). This CDR3 comprises 14 residues. The germline V and J ends were trimmed by 0 bases and 7 bases, with 12 bases remaining between them. Looked up from germline, CDR1 is MNHNS and CDR2 is SASEGT. As DNA, the CDR3 is TGTGCCAGCAGTGAAGCTAGAGGGTTCGGGACCCAGTACTTC. This sequence encodes CASSEARGFGTQYF.

The chain has TRBV6-1 and TRBJ1-3; a possible D gene is TRBD1 (6 bases). V gave up 6 bases and J gave up 4 bases, with 13 bases separating them. This CDR3 region has 14 residues. CDR1 is MNHNS and CDR2 is SASEGT in the germline V gene. Written as DNA, the CDR3 is TGTGCCAGCAGCCAAGGGACATACGGAAACACCATATATTTT. Protein: CASSQGTYGNTIYF.

This sequence joins TRBV6-5 and TRBJ1-2; 9 nucleotides agree with TRBD1. V lost 4 bases, J lost 2 bases, and 2 bases stayed unmatched. Germline-derived CDR1 and CDR2 are MNHEY and SVGAGI. The CDR3 sequence is 14 residues long. The CDR3 protein is CASSLQGANYGYTF. Written as DNA, the CDR3 is TGTGCCAGCAGTTTACAGGGGGCCAACTATGGCTACACCTTC.

This chain links TRBV25-1 with TRBJ2-3; D is unclear. The V and J ends lost 2 bases and 4 bases respectively, with 10 bases between them. CDR3 length: 14 residues. Germline V gives CDR1 MGHDK, CDR2 SYGVNS. CDR3 protein: CASSERWAADTQYF. The CDR3 nucleotides read TGTGCCAGCAGTGAACGCTGGGCCGCAGATACGCAGTATTTT. Complete variable domain (other parts from reference TRBV25-1 and TRBJ2-3): EADIYQTPRYLVIGTGKKITLECSQTMGHDKMYWYQQDPGMELHLIHYSYGVNSTEKGDLSSESTVSRIRTEHFPLTLESARPSHTSQYLCASSERWAADTQYFGPGTRLTVL.

The chain employs TRBV11-2 and TRBJ2-5; D remains ambiguous. V was pared by 0 bases and J by 2 bases, with 13 bases between. CDR1 and CDR2 from the germline V gene are SGHAT and FQNNGV. The CDR3 totals 16 residues. The CDR3 sequence: CASSLDVTFLQETQYF. As DNA, the CDR3 is TGTGCCAGCAGCTTAGATGTTACCTTCTTACAAGAGACCCAGTACTTC.

The rearrangement links TRBV6-2 or TRBV6-3 to TRBJ2-7; D perhaps matches TRBD2 (6 bases). With 5 bases removed from V and 2 bases from J, the gap between germline ends came to 13 bases. Germline loops: CDR1 MNHEY, CDR2 SVGEGT. This CDR3 has 14 residues. The CDR3 loop is CASSGTPGTYEQYF. DNA of the CDR3: TGTGCCAGCAGTGGGACTCCAGGGACCTACGAGCAGTACTTC.

The chain has TRBV11-3 and TRBJ1-2, with 11 bases that match TRBD1. Germline V gives CDR1 SGHNT, CDR2 YENEEA. This CDR3 is built from 15 residues. The trim removed 5 bases at V and 0 bases at J, leaving 2 bases unmatched. The CDR3 coding sequence is TGTGCCAGCAGCGGGACAGGGGGTACTAACTATGGCTACACCTTC. Encoded protein: CASSGTGGTNYGYTF.

The CDR3 nucleotides read TGTGCCTGGAGTATTGAGGGGGGAGACAATCAGCCCCAGCATTTT. It encodes CAWSIEGGDNQPQHF. This chain uses TRBV30 with TRBJ1-5; possible D gene TRBD1, 6 bases. The germline V gene has CDR1 GTSNPN and CDR2 SVGIG (reference sequence). V lost 2 bases, J lost 3 bases, and 14 bases lay in between. The length of the CDR3 is 15 residues.

The V call is TRBV6-1, the J call TRBJ1-5; 7 positions agree with TRBD1. Germline lookup yields CDR1 MNHNS and CDR2 SASEGT. This CDR3 has 14 residues. J lost 1 base, V lost 6 bases, and 3 bases had no gene match. This CDR3 reads CASRWDSSNQPQHF. The CDR3 DNA follows: TGTGCCAGCAGGTGGGACAGCAGCAATCAGCCCCAGCATTTT.

The chain links TRBV6-1 to TRBJ1-2; D is ambiguous. Per germline, CDR1 MNHNS and CDR2 SASEGT. Trimming pared 7 bases from V and 4 bases from J, leaving 7 bases between. The CDR3 is 11 residues long. In DNA, the CDR3 is TGTGCCAGCAAGGGCCTCTATGGCTACACCTTC. Protein product: CASKGLYGYTF.

This clonotype was counted only a few times. V gene TRBV7-2 combines with J gene TRBJ1-5; D gene unclear. V lost 5 bases to trimming and J lost 2 bases, with 4 bases between them. The germline CDR1 and CDR2 sequences are SGHTA and FQGNSA. The CDR3 covers 12 residues. Written as DNA, the CDR3 is TGTGCCAGCAGCCGTGGCAATCAGCCCCAGCATTTT. Its protein product is CASSRGNQPQHF.

V usage is TRBV10-1 and J usage is TRBJ2-4; 11 bases map to TRBD2. Germline V gene data show CDR1 as WNHNN and CDR2 as SYGVQD (reference sequence). J lost 0 bases, V lost 11 bases, and 9 bases had no gene match. This CDR3 region has 16 residues. The CDR3 here is CAGSLAGGLAKNIQYF. In DNA, the CDR3 is TGCGCCGGGTCTCTAGCGGGGGGACTAGCCAAAAACATTCAGTACTTC.